What follows are 5 T cell receptor beta chains derived from one specimen sequenced in a study of T-cell memory formation after mild COVID-19. TCRdb reprocessed the 5' RACE reads via MiXCR and lists one record per CDR3 protein. The sample contains fewer than 200,000 distinct CDR3 sequences, under 15% of which appear only once. Specimen: PBMCs or a T cell subset sorted from them (not recorded which). The receptors here all came from a man between 18 and 35 years old who had mild COVID-19 (a few samples of this study predate the infection). Cell type and time point are not known.

This clonotype appeared a few times. The chain employs TRBV20-1 and TRBJ2-5; tentative D call: TRBD1 (5 bases). V lost 3 bases and J 5 bases, leaving 16 bases between the germline ends. Germline V gene lookup returns CDR1 DFQATT and CDR2 SNEGSKA (reference sequence). This CDR3 spans 14 amino acids. The CDR3: CSARPGSTGETQYF. CDR3 nucleotides: TGCAGTGCTAGGCCAGGGTCGACGGGTGAGACCCAGTACTTC.

The chain links TRBV12-3 or TRBV12-4 to TRBJ1-2; no clear D. The CDR3 contains 13 residues. V lost 5 bases and J lost 5, with 12 bases in between. CDR3 nucleotide sequence: TGTGCCAGCAGTCTCCGACGGGAGTATGGCTACACCTTC. It is translated as CASSLRREYGYTF.

The CDR3 is CASSYSLLTGIRRDTEAFF. As DNA, the CDR3 is TGTGCCAGCAGTTACTCGCTGTTGACAGGGATCAGGCGCGACACTGAAGCTTTCTTT. The chain carries TRBV6-8 and TRBJ1-1; TRBD1 matches 7 bases. J gave up 3 bases and V 0 bases, and 16 bases lay outside the gene matches. CDR3 size: 19 residues. Per the germline V gene, CDR1 is MNHGY and CDR2 is SAAAGT.

This clonotype was observed a few times. The chain carries TRBV5-8 and TRBJ1-1; weak D call: TRBD1 (6 bases). V was trimmed by 4 bases and J by 11 bases, leaving 12 bases between them. CDR3 length equals 11 residues. Per the germline V gene, CDR1 is SGHTS and CDR2 is YDEGEE. CDR3 in amino acids: CASSGGSRAFF. For the CDR3, the DNA is TGTGCCAGCAGCGGGGGCTCCAGGGCTTTCTTT.

The chain combines TRBV12-3 or TRBV12-4 with TRBJ2-3; 8 bases match TRBD2. The CDR3 loop spans 18 amino acids. V was clipped by 7 bases and J by 6 bases; unmatched bases: 21. The CDR3 DNA reads as TGTGCCAGCACCGCCCGGGGAGGACTAGCCCCCCGGCGGGATACGCAGTATTTT. Its protein product is CASTARGGLAPRRDTQYF.